This is a list of T cell receptor beta chains from one sample in a study of blood T cell repertoires in COVID-19. Clones were sequenced by immunoSEQ multiplex PCR, and TCRdb holds only the in-frame ones, with some missing. Of under 95,000 clones listed, around 80% are singletons. Sequencing was carried out using peripheral blood. The receptors here all came from a woman of 80 years or more with acute or convalescent COVID-19. Each CDR3 is given with its conserved first and last residue. A D gene is named only where the DNA matches it firmly. The listing skips clone size in some rows; elsewhere it reads once, few, many or a size class.

d_call: TRBD2
j_call: TRBJ2-3
clone_size: .
v_call: TRBV30
cdr3_aa: CAWSANLAGYTDTQYF
cdr3_nt: TGTGCCTGGAGCGCCAACCTAGCGGGGTACACAGATACGCAGTATTTT

d_call: TRBD2
j_call: TRBJ2-5
clone_size: .
v_call: TRBV7-2
cdr3_aa: CASSLVLAGPQETQYF
cdr3_nt: TGTGCCAGCAGCTTAGTCCTAGCGGGCCCCCAAGAGACCCAGTACTTC

d_call: .
j_call: TRBJ2-5
clone_size: .
v_call: TRBV28
cdr3_aa: CASSAFRGGEETQYF
cdr3_nt: TGTGCCAGCAGTGCTTTTAGGGGGGGGGAAGAGACCCAGTACTTC

d_call: TRBD2
j_call: TRBJ2-3
clone_size: .
v_call: TRBV4-2
cdr3_aa: CASSQKGLAGVRGGADTQYF
cdr3_nt: TGTGCCAGCAGCCAGAAGGGACTAGCGGGAGTACGGGGGGGGGCAGATACGCAGTATTTT

d_call: .
j_call: TRBJ2-2
clone_size: .
v_call: TRBV3-1/TRBV3-2
cdr3_aa: CASSQGNGRGSGELFF
cdr3_nt: TGTGCCAGCAGCCAAGGGAACGGGCGGGGCTCCGGGGAGCTGTTTTTT

d_call: .
j_call: TRBJ2-3
clone_size: .
v_call: TRBV29-1
cdr3_aa: CSVDGPVISGTDTQYF
cdr3_nt: TGCAGCGTTGATGGTCCGGTCATCAGCGGCACAGATACGCAGTATTTT

d_call: .
j_call: TRBJ2-7
clone_size: few
v_call: TRBV11-2
cdr3_aa: CASSLLVGGGYEQYF
cdr3_nt: TGTGCCAGCAGCCTCTTAGTGGGAGGGGGCTACGAGCAGTACTTC

d_call: TRBD1
j_call: TRBJ2-7
clone_size: .
v_call: TRBV7-6
cdr3_aa: CASSFGTGVQYEQYF
cdr3_nt: TGTGCCAGCAGCTTCGGGACAGGGGTACAGTACGAGCAGTACTTC

d_call: TRBD2
j_call: TRBJ2-1
clone_size: .
v_call: TRBV29-1
cdr3_aa: CSVEGGSSHEQFF
cdr3_nt: TGCAGCGTTGAAGGCGGGAGCTCCCATGAGCAGTTCTTC

d_call: .
j_call: TRBJ1-1
clone_size: .
v_call: TRBV24-1
cdr3_aa: CATSGAGASNTEAFF
cdr3_nt: TGTGCCACCAGTGGGGCAGGGGCCTCAAACACTGAAGCTTTCTTT

d_call: TRBD2
j_call: TRBJ2-1
clone_size: .
v_call: TRBV7-8
cdr3_aa: CASSQRPGGDGEQFF
cdr3_nt: TGTGCCAGCAGCCAGCGGCCGGGAGGGGATGGTGAGCAGTTCTTC

d_call: .
j_call: TRBJ2-3
clone_size: .
v_call: TRBV5-1
cdr3_aa: CASSLGGDSFTDTQYF
cdr3_nt: TGCGCCAGCAGCTTGGGAGGAGACAGTTTCACAGATACGCAGTATTTT

d_call: .
j_call: TRBJ2-1
clone_size: .
v_call: TRBV6-5
cdr3_aa: CASRPGVAGYNEQFF
cdr3_nt: TGTGCCAGCAGACCGGGAGTCGCGGGCTACAATGAGCAGTTCTTC

d_call: TRBD2
j_call: TRBJ2-5
clone_size: .
v_call: TRBV5-1
cdr3_aa: CASSLAGGMETQYF
cdr3_nt: TGCGCCAGCAGCTTGGCCGGGGGGATGGAGACCCAGTACTTC

d_call: .
j_call: TRBJ1-4
clone_size: .
v_call: TRBV2
cdr3_aa: CASSEQGSIGKLFF
cdr3_nt: TGTGCCAGCAGCGAACAGGGATCTATCGGAAAACTGTTTTTT

d_call: .
j_call: TRBJ2-1
clone_size: .
v_call: TRBV30
cdr3_aa: CAMSSYNEQFF
cdr3_nt: TGTGCTATGAGCTCCTACAATGAGCAGTTCTTC

d_call: TRBD2
j_call: TRBJ2-5
clone_size: .
v_call: TRBV7-9
cdr3_aa: CASSFPLAGEETQYF
cdr3_nt: TGTGCCAGCAGCTTCCCACTAGCGGGGGAAGAGACCCAGTACTTC

d_call: TRBD1
j_call: TRBJ2-5
clone_size: .
v_call: TRBV5-1
cdr3_aa: CASSLAPTGGQETQYF
cdr3_nt: TGCGCCAGCAGCTTGGCCCCGACAGGGGGCCAAGAGACCCAGTACTTC

d_call: .
j_call: TRBJ1-1
clone_size: .
v_call: TRBV14
cdr3_aa: CASSEGWTEAFF
cdr3_nt: TGTGCCAGCAGCGAGGGATGGACTGAAGCTTTCTTT

d_call: .
j_call: TRBJ2-1
clone_size: once
v_call: TRBV5-1
cdr3_aa: CASRSIADSYNEQFF
cdr3_nt: TGCGCCAGCAGATCCATAGCGGATTCCTACAATGAGCAGTTCTTC

d_call: .
j_call: TRBJ2-5
clone_size: .
v_call: TRBV3-1/TRBV3-2
cdr3_aa: CASSQGLRQETQYF
cdr3_nt: TGTGCCAGCAGCCAAGGGTTGCGGCAAGAGACCCAGTACTTC

d_call: TRBD1
j_call: TRBJ2-4
clone_size: .
v_call: TRBV14
cdr3_aa: CASSTHGPGQGVDIQYF
cdr3_nt: TGTGCCAGCAGCACTCATGGACCGGGACAGGGCGTTGACATTCAGTACTTC

d_call: .
j_call: TRBJ1-5
clone_size: .
v_call: TRBV7-8
cdr3_aa: CASSLVARGSNQPQHF
cdr3_nt: TGTGCCAGCAGCTTAGTTGCCCGGGGAAGCAATCAGCCCCAGCATTTT

d_call: TRBD2
j_call: TRBJ2-1
clone_size: .
v_call: TRBV5-1
cdr3_aa: CASSLYSAGVSSYNEQFF
cdr3_nt: TGCGCCAGCAGCTTATACTCCGCGGGGGTCAGCTCCTACAATGAGCAGTTCTTC

d_call: TRBD2
j_call: TRBJ2-3
clone_size: .
v_call: TRBV7-2
cdr3_aa: CASSLVGLAGGDTQYF
cdr3_nt: TGTGCCAGCAGCTTAGTAGGTCTAGCGGGAGGAGATACGCAGTATTTT